The T cell receptor (beta chain) described here comes from a study of blood T cells in healthy people across ages. This clonotype was found a few times. An end of the junction differs from the germline gene, which may be a read error. The second PCR ran about 6 to 11 cycles with a sample-barcoded 5' primer and J-beta primers. TCRdb ran MiXCR on the 5' RACE reads and lists one entry per CDR3 protein. This table holds roughly 1,000,000 distinct CDR3 sequences, almost 25% found once. This sample was also put to use in a study of T cells of mothers and their children.

The receptor was derived from a girl aged 2 to 10 in good health. The sequenced material came from blood.

The CDR3 DNA follows: TGTGCCAACAGCTTTGGTGAGACCCAGTACTTC. Translating gives CANSFGETQYF. V gene TRBV11-2 combines with J gene TRBJ2-5; unclear D gene. There are 11 residues in the CDR3. Germline values: CDR1 SGHAT, CDR2 FQNNGV.